This TCR beta chain is from a study of blood T cell repertoires in COVID-19 (dated by TCRdb to 2020 to 2022). About the investigation overall: Samples covering the acute and convalescent phases of COVID-19 were provided by collaborators in the United States, Italy and Spain. The prospective study material was composed of cDNA or gDNA derived from T cells, B-cell-depleted T cells, or PBMCs. The dataset comprised deeply sampled blood TCRbeta repertoires from subjects exposed to, actively infected with, or recovered from COVID-19. The repertoires were made available in a free public database intended to serve as a resource for research on the immune response to SARS-CoV-2. Samples were obtained from the ongoing ImmuneRACE study (first 160 participants) and from 1,254 subjects provided by 6 global collaborators. The sample metadata nearly always contained a de-identified subject ID, COVID-19 status, age in years and sex. Where HLA class I and class II types were available, the types were taken from metadata supplied by the sample provider, not from assay-based typing.

The immunoSEQ Assay, a bias-controlled multiplex PCR, was used to amplify TCRbeta CDR3 regions from genomic DNA. As for how the authors treated the data: Within the assay, amplification of reference gene primers was used to estimate how many nucleated cells each sample contained. To quantify the absolute abundance of each unique TCRbeta CDR3 rearrangement, sequence reads were collapsed and filtered. Productive Simpson clonality was computed per sample as the square root of Simpson's diversity index over productive rearrangements. Drawn from immuneACCESS, this table holds only the in-frame rearrangements with V and J called that TCRdb kept. Clones are partly lost; checked studies trace under half to an unresolved V gene and leave the rest unexplained. From that table come the V and J calls and clone size; the DNA was used to work out D and trimming. The sample profile shows 200,000 to 300,000 clones; 86% of them were found once. About 2.6% of the sample lies in the top ten.

As to this clone: What antigen it recognizes has not been identified. No base quality information exists; no much larger clone differs at one position.

What the work shows at the level of the full study, not this receptor alone: The amount of clinical and demographic metadata varied by source and participant and was provided uncurated.

Enrolling through a virtual design, the prospective study's participants ranged in age from roughly 18 to 89 years and lived across 20 to 25 United States geographic areas. To assign participants to cohorts, the prospective study relied on clinical history that participants themselves reported in a screening survey and a study questionnaire. ImmuneRACE Cohort 3 recovered participants were defined by two consecutive negative NP/OP PCR tests, healthcare professional clearance, or symptom resolution. Each participant in the prospective study had whole blood, serum and a nasopharyngeal or oropharyngeal swab collected by mobile phlebotomists. Additional blood draws and questionnaires over an approximately 2-month period could optionally be provided by prospective study participants. Blood samples from the prospective study were shipped frozen or at room temperature prior to DNA extraction. Sequenced material: PBMCs or T cells enriched from blood (not recorded which). The receptor was derived from a woman under 30 who had recovered from COVID-19.

The sequenced DNA: TGCGCCAGCAGCCAAACTCTTAACTCCTACAATGAGCAGTTCTTC. It translates as CASSQTLNSYNEQFF. The sequence links TRBV5-1 to TRBJ2-1; the D gene is unclear. CDR1 SGHRS and CDR2 YFSETQ were looked up in the germline V gene. The CDR3 holds 15 amino acids from the cysteine to the phenylalanine. Only the CDR3 part of the read is kept: 45 bases, read in frame from the first base. Trimming at the junction amounts to 4 bases on V and 0 bases on J, and the germline ends lie 11 bases apart.